The rows below give T cell receptor beta chains drawn from one sample of a study of radiotherapy plus CTLA-4 blockade in lung cancer. Profiling relied on immunoSEQ multiplex PCR, and the TCRdb table lists in-frame clones only, not all of them. The sample has approximately 65,000 clones; 70% to 80% are singletons. The sequences come from peripheral blood, collected from a patient treated with radiotherapy plus ipilimumab. The receptor source for this set is a human donor with non-small cell lung cancer who had a complete response to radiotherapy plus ipilimumab. CDR3s include the opening cysteine and the closing phenylalanine or tryptophan. The D gene is left open where the match is weak. Clone size, where shown, is once, few, many, or a class for clones that have expanded.

D: -
V: TRBV5-6
J: TRBJ1-2
size: -
DNA: TGTGCCAGCAGCCCAGGGTTCCCTGGCTATGGCTACACCTTC
CDR3: CASSPGFPGYGYTF

D: -
V: TRBV30
J: TRBJ2-7
size: -
DNA: TGTGCCTGGAGGTCCCCCCTTGCCTACGAGCAGTACTTC
CDR3: CAWRSPLAYEQYF

D: TRBD1
V: TRBV7-2
J: TRBJ1-3
size: -
DNA: TGTGCCAGCAGCCAAACAGGGGCGAAGGGAAACACCATATATTTT
CDR3: CASSQTGAKGNTIYF

D: TRBD2
V: TRBV2
J: TRBJ2-5
size: -
DNA: TGTGCCAGCAGGGGGAGACTAGCGGCTCAAGAGACCCAGTACTTC
CDR3: CASRGRLAAQETQYF

D: -
V: TRBV7-9
J: TRBJ1-2
size: -
DNA: TGTGCCAGCAGCCCTTACATGGGAGCTAACTATGGCTACACCTTC
CDR3: CASSPYMGANYGYTF

D: -
V: TRBV5-1
J: TRBJ2-1
size: -
DNA: TGCGCCAGCAGCTTGGGAGGGAGCTCCTACAATGAGCAGTTCTTC
CDR3: CASSLGGSSYNEQFF

D: -
V: TRBV6-5
J: TRBJ1-1
size: -
DNA: TGTGCCAGCAGTTACTCGATACAGTCCATGAACACTGAAGCTTTCTTT
CDR3: CASSYSIQSMNTEAFF

D: TRBD2
V: TRBV11-2
J: TRBJ2-1
size: -
DNA: TGTGCCAGCAGCTCCACCATTTCGACTAGCGGGAGTAGTTACAGGGAGCAGTTCTTC
CDR3: CASSSTISTSGSSYREQFF

D: -
V: TRBV9
J: TRBJ2-4
size: once
DNA: TGTGCCAGCAGCCCAGGGACCAACATTCAGTACTTC
CDR3: CASSPGTNIQYF

D: -
V: TRBV6-1
J: TRBJ1-2
size: once
DNA: TGTGCCAGCAGCCCGGGACGAAGATTC
CDR3: CASSPGRRF

D: -
V: TRBV11-2
J: TRBJ1-5
size: -
DNA: TGTGCCAGCAGCCCCTCCTCTGGGGATCAGCCCCAGCATTTT
CDR3: CASSPSSGDQPQHF

D: TRBD1
V: TRBV30
J: TRBJ2-2
size: -
DNA: TGTGCCTGGAAACAGGGGTTATTTCGAGACACCGGGGAGCTGTTTTTT
CDR3: CAWKQGLFRDTGELFF

D: TRBD1
V: TRBV6-4
J: TRBJ2-3
size: -
DNA: TGTGCCAGCAGGAGAGGGACAGACACAGATACGCAGTATTTT
CDR3: CASRRGTDTDTQYF

D: -
V: TRBV9
J: TRBJ2-2
size: few
DNA: TGTGCCAGCAGCGTAGGCCTAGCGATAACCGGGGAGCTGTTTTTT
CDR3: CASSVGLAITGELFF